The 9 T cell receptor beta chains below were found in one sample sequenced in a study of OX40 agonist ivuxolimab in advanced cancers. Libraries were prepared by immunoSEQ multiplex PCR; TCRdb keeps only in-frame clonotypes and omits some of them. The sample lists around 66,000 clones, 87% occurring once. The specimen comprised CD4+ or CD8+ T cells sorted from blood, sampled in a trial of the OX40 agonist ivuxolimab. The receptors were sampled from an adult with an advanced solid tumor such as melanoma, head and neck, liver or kidney cancer.

V is TRBV27 and J is TRBJ2-7, with 8 bases that match TRBD2. The V gene end was trimmed by 5 bases and the J gene end by 2 bases; junction bases not matched to a gene: 2. The V gene's germline CDR1 is MNHEY and CDR2 SMNVEV (reference sequence). The CDR3 covers 13 residues. CDR3 bases: TGTGCCAGCAGTCTCGGGAGGGCCTACGAGCAGTACTTC. Protein sequence: CASSLGRAYEQYF.

This clone was detected only a few times. The V gene is TRBV6-4, the J gene TRBJ1-2, with no clear D. The CDR3 contains 11 residues. The V gene's germline CDR1 is MRHNA and CDR2 SNTAGT. Between the trimmed V and J ends, which lost 3 bases and 7 bases, there was a span of 6 bases. The chain's CDR3 is CASSDLRGYTF. CDR3 in DNA: TGTGCCAGCAGTGATTTACGTGGCTACACCTTC.

This chain links TRBV30 with TRBJ1-1; tentatively, D is TRBD1 (5 bases). Trimming removed 4 bases from V and 0 bases from J, with 12 bases in between. CDR3 length: 14 amino acids. Looked up from germline, CDR1 is GTSNPN and CDR2 is SVGIG (reference sequence). CDR3 nucleotides: TGTGCCTGGATTCTGGACATCCTGAACACTGAAGCTTTCTTT. Translation: CAWILDILNTEAFF.

The CDR3 region is CASSIVKRVGSTDTQYF. In DNA, the CDR3 is TGTGCCAGTAGTATAGTGAAGAGGGTGGGAAGCACAGATACGCAGTATTTT. The gene calls are TRBV19 and TRBJ2-3; tentative D call: TRBD2 (5 bases). Between the trimmed V and J ends, which lost 1 base and 0 bases, there was a span of 14 bases. The CDR3 length is 17 residues. Germline assignment: CDR1 LNHDA and CDR2 SQIVND (reference sequence).

V and J are TRBV5-5 and TRBJ2-3, with D possibly TRBD2 on 6 matching bases. Germline V CDR1 and CDR2: SGHKS, YYEKEE (reference sequence). The CDR3 length is 14 residues. Trimming removed 4 bases at V and 2 bases at J, with 11 bases between. CDR3 coding DNA: TGTGCCAGCAGCAAGGGACTGTTCACAGATACGCAGTATTTT. Amino acids: CASSKGLFTDTQYF.

V usage is TRBV6-5 and J usage is TRBJ2-1; 8 bases line up with TRBD2. The CDR3 has 15 amino acids. The V gene end was trimmed by 6 bases and the J gene end by 5 bases; junction bases not matched to a gene: 9. CDR1 MNHEY and CDR2 SVGAGI come from the germline V gene. The CDR3 spells CASSRSSGFHNEQFF. DNA of the CDR3: TGTGCCAGCAGCCGCTCTAGCGGGTTTCACAATGAGCAGTTCTTC.

This rearrangement joins TRBV11-2 to TRBJ1-2, with 12 bases that match TRBD1. In germline, CDR1 is SGHAT, CDR2 FQNNGV. The J segment lost 2 bases and the V segment lost 3 bases, leaving 7 bases of the junction unmatched. The CDR3 is made up of 17 amino acids. CDR3 sequence: CASSFAGTGGANYGYTF. CDR3 nucleotides: TGTGCCAGCAGCTTCGCCGGGACAGGGGGCGCAAACTATGGCTACACCTTC.

The chain combines TRBV6-1 with TRBJ2-2, with D perhaps TRBD2 (7 bases). CDR1 is MNHNS, CDR2 SASEGT, per germline. Trimming shortened V by 3 bases and J by 6 bases, and 17 bases separated the two germline ends. This CDR3 is built from 16 residues. Here the CDR3 reads CASSDRGGVVAGELFF. CDR3 nucleotides: TGTGCCAGCAGTGATAGGGGGGGCGTAGTCGCCGGGGAGCTGTTTTTT.

The V gene is TRBV2, the J gene TRBJ1-2; D gene ambiguous. Germline V CDR1 and CDR2: SNHLY, FYNNEI. The V end was cut by 7 bases, the J end by 0 bases, with 9 bases between. The CDR3 spans 13 residues. This CDR3 reads CASKHAPNYGYTF. The CDR3 DNA follows: TGTGCCAGCAAGCATGCGCCTAACTATGGCTACACCTTC.